Sequencing of this TCR beta chain was carried out in a study of blood T cell repertoires in COVID-19. Study-level information: Whether acute or convalescent, the COVID-19 samples came from the United States, Italy and Spain.

V shed 4 bases and J shed 1 base, with 14 bases lying between them. Germline-derived CDR1 and CDR2 are SGHAT and FQNNGV. CDR3 length: 16 amino acids. In the original analysis: Estimation of nucleated cell counts relied on the amplification of reference gene primers. The data were produced by immunoSEQ multiplex PCR, yet TCRdb's version contains in-frame clones alone and is incomplete. V and J calls and clone size are given by that table; D and trimming were obtained from the DNA. Of about 220,000 clones listed, around 83% are singletons. Material: peripheral blood. The origin of this receptor is a man aged 45-65 years who had recovered from COVID-19. V gene TRBV11-2 combines with J gene TRBJ1-3; the D gene is possibly TRBD1 (5 bases). The CDR3: CASSSLPSGSGNTIYF. DNA of the CDR3: TGTGCCAGCAGCTCCCTACCGTCAGGGTCTGGAAACACCATATATTTT.